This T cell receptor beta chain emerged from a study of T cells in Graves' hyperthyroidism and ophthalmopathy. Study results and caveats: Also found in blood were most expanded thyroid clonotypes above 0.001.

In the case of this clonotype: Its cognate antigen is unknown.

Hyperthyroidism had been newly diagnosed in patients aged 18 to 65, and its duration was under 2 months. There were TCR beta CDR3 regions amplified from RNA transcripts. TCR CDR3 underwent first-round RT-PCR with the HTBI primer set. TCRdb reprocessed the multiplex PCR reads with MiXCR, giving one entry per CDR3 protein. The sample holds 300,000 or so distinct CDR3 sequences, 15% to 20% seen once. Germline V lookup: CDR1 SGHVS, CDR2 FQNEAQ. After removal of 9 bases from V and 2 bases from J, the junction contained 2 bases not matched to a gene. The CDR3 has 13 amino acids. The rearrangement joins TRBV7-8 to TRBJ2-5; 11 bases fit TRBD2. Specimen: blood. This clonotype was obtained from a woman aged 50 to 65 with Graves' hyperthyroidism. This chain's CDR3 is CASRLAGQETQYF. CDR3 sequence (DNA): TGTGCCAGTCGACTAGCGGGACAAGAGACCCAGTACTTC.